This paragraph covers one TCR beta chain sequence. Its recognized antigen is unknown. Base qualities were left out, and no much larger clone turns up one base away. The cysteine opens and the phenylalanine closes a CDR3 of 16 amino acids. Kept here is only the CDR3 DNA, which spans 48 bases and is read in frame from base 1. Trimming leaves V shorter by 3 bases and J shorter by 2 bases, with the junction holding 6 bases beyond the gene matches. The germline V gene (reference sequence) sets CDR1 to SGHNT and CDR2 to YYREEE. The cohort consisted of hundreds of healthy bone marrow donors. At the time of sampling, every cohort member was nominally healthy, though immune exposures that went unrecorded were likely present. The donor was CMV seropositive and belonged to the group of more than 250 seropositive cohort members. Each donor provided a peripheral blood sample, and peripheral blood mononuclear cells were used for TCR beta sequencing. Genomic DNA extraction from the blood cell samples was performed with the Qiagen DNeasy Blood Extraction Kit.

This entry is derived from a study of cytomegalovirus exposure and HLA in healthy donors (dated by TCRdb to 2017 to 2019). In the study overall: An earlier analysis of some 600 of the donors reported 276 Gb of sequence data and about 120 million unique TCR beta sequences obtained from some 170 million T cells. To predict cytomegalovirus infection status, the study combined high-throughput TCR immunosequencing, statistical association of individual TCRs with disease status, and machine learning. Roughly 300 gigabases of sequencing data and approximately 91 million unique TCR sequences made up an early release that covered 500 to 650 HLA-typed donors. A few DR-DQ haplotypes were treated as single units for association and clustering because of strong linkage in the cohort. In a later analysis, previously published TCR beta repertoires from several hundred donors were re-analyzed and high-resolution HLA genotyping was added so that TCR occurrence patterns could be studied. Typing coverage differed by locus: A, B, C, DRB1 and DQB1 were typed in roughly 620-630 donors, DQA1 in roughly 500, DPA1 in 606, and DPB1 in approximately 450. On average, about 200,000 unique TCR beta nucleotide sequences were sequenced per donor among 398 genotyped donors of the cohort, with 15% to 20% of those sequences being non-productive. All discovery cohort repertoires had been generated on a single sequencing platform. Among the roughly 380 genotyped donors, about 83% belonged to the genetic ancestry cluster associated with self-reported Caucasian donors. Rather than drawing on any new phenotypic data, the later analysis identified candidate immune exposures from TCR beta sequences and the way those sequences occurred across donors. A later genetic analysis used genome-wide SNP genotypes for about 65% of the roughly 670 donors, treating that subset as a discovery cohort. An earlier analysis of several hundred of the donors applied high-throughput TCR beta sequencing to assess whether each TCR beta V gene segment acted as functional or pseudogenic. The study aimed to test whether signatures of past pathogen exposure could be identified by cataloging public T cell receptors. Donor age, sex, ethnicity and CMV serostatus were compiled together with the repertoire data. The study profiled the T cell repertoires of about 640 subjects by immunosequencing and related them to cytomegalovirus serostatus. Both class I and class II loci were covered by HLA typing, at four-digit resolution. A separate validation cohort of 90 to 150 different subjects was used in addition to the roughly 670-subject first cohort. General study outcomes and caveats: In a later analysis, HLA-associated TCR beta chains showed more clonal expansion and lower generation probabilities than non-associated chains that were equally common. Because the 87-base-pair reads could not distinguish some IMGT-functional V segments, including TRBV6-2 and TRBV6-3, those segments were excluded. The authors suggested that the approach could potentially be generalized to other disease states and immunological phenotypes. In a later genetic analysis, fewer N-insertions in productive TCRs were reported among donors in an Asian-associated ancestry cluster than the approximately 710-donor mean. A total of 150 or so TCR beta chains were listed by the study as associated with cytomegalovirus. A later analysis associated roughly 17,000 TCR beta sequences with specific HLA alleles at a false discovery rate of 0.05. Three of the identified cytomegalovirus-associated TCR beta chains were confirmed in vitro to be specific for cytomegalovirus antigens. The only immune exposure information available for the cohort was CMV serostatus. Linkage disequilibrium might explain the correlated functional status among segregating V segments, but an unknown experimental factor could not be ruled out. Because HLA typing was unavailable for some donors at each locus, only the typed subset was used in association tests. The earlier analysis of approximately 560 of the donors excluded approximately 15 rarely observed V segments, including chromosome 9 orphons, because counts were too low. An association between a missense DCLRE1C variant and V-gene and J-gene trimming of TCR beta chains was found in a later genetic analysis and replicated in an independent cohort. Assigning TCR associations to individual alleles was difficult when HLA alleles, especially DR and DQ, strongly co-occurred. The classifier was reported to diagnose cytomegalovirus status with high specificity and sensitivity in both the original and validation cohorts. Several of the top co-occurrence clusters appeared to be linked to parvovirus B19, influenza, CMV and Epstein-Barr virus, according to a later analysis. Roughly uniform sequencing depth across donors was assumed in presence/absence analyses, although this assumption may not hold. In an earlier analysis of 500 to 650 of the donors, most TCR beta V segments appeared in productive rearrangements about 87% or about 30% of the time, broadly matching IMGT annotations. A later analysis found that TCR association rates varied across HLA loci, with DRB1 alleles showing the most associated TCRs and HLA-C alleles the fewest. This cohort had only TCR beta chains sequenced, and the lack of alpha or paired-chain data limited which features could be detected. According to a later analysis, most CMV-associated TCR beta chains appeared to be HLA-restricted, and the HLA associations seemed to be driven largely by CMV exposure. A further reported finding was that TCR beta sequences accurately predicted the HLA-A and HLA-B alleles for most subjects in the first cohort. A cluster of highly shared sequence variants was judged likely to represent a technical artifact of the sequencing pipeline. While some public TCRs were present in many individuals, most TCR sequences turned up only very rarely across donors.

Receptors were amplified or captured by the immunoSEQ multiplex PCR assay. For the multiplex PCR, a mixture combining 60 forward primers for TCR Vbeta segments and 13 reverse primers for TCR Jbeta segments was used. A multiplex PCR assay on genomic DNA amplified the CDR3 region of rearranged TCR beta genes. On the Illumina HiSeq System, the amplified TCR beta libraries were sequenced as 87-base-pair reads. The published analysis was carried out like this. In a later analysis, some 80 million unique TCR beta chains were counted across the approximately 670 repertoires, and roughly 11 million of these chains were shared by at least two donors. Raw reads were error-corrected and collapsed into unique sequences with a nearest-neighbor algorithm that merged closely related sequences to remove PCR and sequencing errors. CDR3 sequences were aligned to IMGT reference sequences to assign V, D and J gene segments. Each retained sequence needed at least a six-nucleotide match to both a V gene segment and a J gene segment. A rearrangement was called productive if the CDR3 had no stop codons and remained in frame with V and J, and every other rearrangement was called non-productive. CDR3 was defined by IMGT convention, running from the second conserved V-encoded cysteine to the conserved J-encoded phenylalanine. Sequences without an unambiguous match to a single V gene segment were excluded from the earlier analysis of 450 to 750 of the donors. An earlier analysis of a few hundred of the donors called V segments functional above 56.7% productive rearrangements and segregating when the between-donor standard deviation exceeded 5%. A statistical classification framework was built for diagnosing cytomegalovirus status from the catalog of TCR beta chain sequences. A later analysis assigned V and J genes by comparing TCR nucleotide sequences with IMGT/GENE-DB human TR gene sequences. Using the TCRdist pipeline, a later analysis assigned CDR3 sequences along with most-parsimonious VDJ recombination scenarios. In a later analysis, every TCR beta chain was defined by the combination of its CDR3 amino acid sequence and its V-gene family, and reads without a unique V-gene family were dropped. In a later analysis, 450 to 600 highly shared, low-generation-probability nucleotide sequences were removed to address suspected cross-contamination and a sequencing artifact. For each public chain, a later analysis derived a clonal expansion index from normalized ranks of inferred template counts within each repertoire. A later analysis computed generation probabilities with a VDJ recombination model fitted to out-of-frame rearrangements, and checked the results against IGoR. Hypergeometric tests were used in a later analysis to score TCR-TCR, TCR-HLA and TCR-CMV co-occurrence, with a repertoire-size bias correction applied to the TCR pairs. A later analysis estimated false discovery rates by permuting HLA or CMV assignments 20 times. A later analysis grouped co-occurring TCRs with DBSCAN, adding TCRdist sequence similarity when clustering within HLA-allele-positive subsets. Repertoires with fewer than 30,000 or more than 120,000 public chains were left out of co-occurrence clustering, as were about 5 repertoires with anomalous nucleotide sharing. Entries here come from immuneACCESS through TCRdb and include only in-frame sequences with V and J called. Some clones fail to appear in such tables; in the studies checked, an unresolved V gene covers under half of the shortfall, and the cause of the remainder is unknown. The V and J calls and clone size come from that table; D and trimming were worked out from the DNA. The sample table contains about 93,000 clones; only one count was recorded for roughly 63% of them. The top ten clonotypes cover around 5.6% of the sample.

The origin of this receptor is a boy aged 5 to 17 in good health and CMV-seropositive. The sample was PBMCs. Recombination connected TRBV5-4 to TRBJ2-1; TRBD1 matches 9 bases in the middle. In nucleotide form, the sequence is TGTGCCAGCAGCTCGGCCCGGGACAGGGCCTACAATGAGCAGTTCTTC. Its protein product is CASSSARDRAYNEQFF. This CDR3, with the reference TRBV5-4 and TRBJ2-1 proteins standing in past its ends, gives the full variable domain ETGVTQSPTHLIKTRGQQVTLRCSSQSGHNTVSWYQQALGQGPQFIFQYYREEENGRGNFPPRFSGLQFPNYSSELNVNALELDDSALYLCASSSARDRAYNEQFFGPGTRLTVL.